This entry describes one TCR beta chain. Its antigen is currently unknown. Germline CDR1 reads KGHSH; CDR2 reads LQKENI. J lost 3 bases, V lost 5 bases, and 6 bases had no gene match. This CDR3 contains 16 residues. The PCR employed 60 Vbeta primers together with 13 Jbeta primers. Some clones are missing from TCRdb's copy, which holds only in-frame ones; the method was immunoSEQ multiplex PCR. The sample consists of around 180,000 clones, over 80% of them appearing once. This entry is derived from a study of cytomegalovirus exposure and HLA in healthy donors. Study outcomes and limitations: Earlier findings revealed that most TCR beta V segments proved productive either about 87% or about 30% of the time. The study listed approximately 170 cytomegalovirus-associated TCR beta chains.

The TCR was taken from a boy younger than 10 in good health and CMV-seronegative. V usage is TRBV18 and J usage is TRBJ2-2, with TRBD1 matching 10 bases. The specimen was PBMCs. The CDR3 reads CASSSRTGGDTGELFF. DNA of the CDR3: TGTGCCAGCTCATCACGGACAGGGGGAGACACCGGGGAGCTGTTTTTT.